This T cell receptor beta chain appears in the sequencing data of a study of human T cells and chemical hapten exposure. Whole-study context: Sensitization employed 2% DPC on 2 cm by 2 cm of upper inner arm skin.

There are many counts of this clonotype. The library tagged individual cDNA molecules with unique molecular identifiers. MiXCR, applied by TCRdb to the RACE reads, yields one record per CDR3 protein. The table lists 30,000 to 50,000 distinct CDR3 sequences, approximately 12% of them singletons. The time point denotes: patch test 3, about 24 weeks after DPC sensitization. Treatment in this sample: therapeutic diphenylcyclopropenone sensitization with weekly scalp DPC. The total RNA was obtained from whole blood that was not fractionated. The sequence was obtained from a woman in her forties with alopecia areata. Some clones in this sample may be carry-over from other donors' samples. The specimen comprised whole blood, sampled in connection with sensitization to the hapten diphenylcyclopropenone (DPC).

CDR3 nucleotide sequence: TGTGCCAGCAGACCACAGGTTTTGGAGACCCAGTACTTC. This encodes CASRPQVLETQYF. This chain connects TRBV6-5 to TRBJ2-5; D perhaps matches TRBD1 (5 bases). CDR1 is MNHEY, CDR2 SVGAGI, per germline. Trimming removed 6 bases at V and 5 bases at J, with 13 bases between. CDR3 length: 13 residues.